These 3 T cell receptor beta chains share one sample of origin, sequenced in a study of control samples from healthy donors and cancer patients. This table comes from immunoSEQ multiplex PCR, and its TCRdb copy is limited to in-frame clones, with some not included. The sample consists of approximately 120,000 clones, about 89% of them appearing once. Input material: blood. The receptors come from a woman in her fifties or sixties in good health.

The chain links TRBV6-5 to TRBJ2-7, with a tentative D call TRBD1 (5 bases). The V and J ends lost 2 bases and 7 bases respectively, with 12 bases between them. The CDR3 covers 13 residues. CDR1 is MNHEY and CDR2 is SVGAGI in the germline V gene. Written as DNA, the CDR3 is TGTGCCAGCAGTTACCTTAGGGGTGGGGAGCAGTACGTC. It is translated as CASSYLRGGEQYV.

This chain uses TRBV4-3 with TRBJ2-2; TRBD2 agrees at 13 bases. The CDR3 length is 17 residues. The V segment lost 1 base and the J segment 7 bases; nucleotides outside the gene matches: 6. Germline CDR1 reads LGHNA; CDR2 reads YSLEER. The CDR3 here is CASSQGLAGGWSGELFF. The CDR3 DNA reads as TGCGCCAGCAGCCAAGGACTAGCGGGAGGTTGGAGCGGGGAGCTGTTTTTT.

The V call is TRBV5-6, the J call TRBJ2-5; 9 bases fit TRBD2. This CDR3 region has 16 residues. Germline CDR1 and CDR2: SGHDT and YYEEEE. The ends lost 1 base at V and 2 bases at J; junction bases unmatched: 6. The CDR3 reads CASSLLSSGTQETQYF. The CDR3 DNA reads TGTGCCAGCAGCTTGTTATCTAGCGGGACGCAAGAGACCCAGTACTTC. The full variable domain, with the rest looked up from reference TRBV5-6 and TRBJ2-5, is DAGVTQSPTHLIKTRGQQVTLRCSPKSGHDTVSWYQQALGQGPQFIFQYYEEEERQRGNFPDRFSGHQFPNYSSELNVNALLLGDSALYLCASSLLSSGTQETQYFGPGTRLLVL.